Listed here are 7 T cell receptor beta chains from one sample, sequenced in a study of T cell changes during pregnancy in multiple sclerosis. Here immunoSEQ multiplex PCR was the method, and the copy in TCRdb shows in-frame clones only, minus some. The repertoire consists of 35,000 to 45,000 clones, with more than 80% occurring once and the leading ten covering around 0.45%. Sample: CD4+ T cells from peripheral blood mononuclear cells, taken in the third trimester of pregnancy. Receptor source: a female donor with multiple sclerosis, enrolled in a pregnancy study.

A single count supports this clone. The chain recombines TRBV30 with TRBJ2-7; TRBD2 aligns across 10 bases. With V trimmed by 6 bases and J by 4 bases, 6 bases remained unmatched. Germline V gives CDR1 GTSNPN, CDR2 SVGIG (reference sequence). CDR3 length: 13 amino acids. The CDR3 sequence is CACQLAGRYEQYF. DNA of the CDR3: TGTGCCTGCCAACTAGCGGGAAGGTACGAGCAGTACTTC.

The chain is built from TRBV6-5 and TRBJ2-7, with 10 positions matching TRBD1. CDR3 size: 15 residues. Germline values: CDR1 MNHEY, CDR2 SVGAGI. Trimming removed 0 bases from V and 6 bases from J; junction bases left unmatched: 5. CDR3 nucleotide sequence: TGTGCCAGCAGTTACTCAAGGACAGGGGGGCCCGAGCAGTACTTC. It specifies CASSYSRTGGPEQYF.

The chain is built from TRBV19 and TRBJ1-1; 9 nucleotides align to TRBD1. Per the germline V gene, CDR1 is LNHDA and CDR2 is SQIVND (reference sequence). The junction had 18 bases not matched to a gene; V was cut back by 7 bases and J by 6 bases. The CDR3 consists of 17 residues. The CDR3 here is CASILTGGPGANAEAFF. CDR3 nucleotide sequence: TGTGCCAGTATTCTAACAGGGGGCCCTGGGGCAAACGCTGAAGCTTTCTTT.

V gene TRBV4-1 combines with J gene TRBJ2-1; 9 bases align to TRBD2. The CDR3 runs 18 residues. V was clipped by 0 bases and J by 8 bases; unmatched bases: 14. Germline CDR1 and CDR2: MGHRA and YSYEKL. The CDR3 DNA reads as TGCGCCAGCAGCCAAGATCGCGGGAGGGCCGACTTGTCCGATGAGCAGTTCTTC. As protein: CASSQDRGRADLSDEQFF.

This chain links TRBV4-2 with TRBJ1-4, with D possibly TRBD1 on 6 matching bases. Germline lookup yields CDR1 LGHNA and CDR2 YNFKEQ. V was shortened by 0 bases and J by 6 bases, with 8 bases between the two germline ends. This CDR3 comprises 14 residues. The chain's CDR3 is CASSQDRGHEKLFF. The CDR3 DNA reads as TGTGCCAGCAGCCAAGACAGGGGCCATGAAAAACTGTTTTTT.

Judged by abundance, this clone is medium-sized. The rearrangement joins TRBV11-2 to TRBJ2-1; a weak D match, TRBD2 (6 bases). Germline CDR1 SGHAT, CDR2 FQNNGV. The V end was cut by 6 bases, the J end by 0 bases, with 15 bases between. The CDR3 is 16 residues long. CDR3 protein: CASRSAGTASYNEQFF. As DNA, the CDR3 is TGTGCCAGCAGATCTGCCGGGACTGCCTCCTACAATGAGCAGTTCTTC.

The rearrangement uses TRBV12-5 and TRBJ2-4, with 9 nucleotides matching TRBD1. The germline CDR1 and CDR2 sequences are LGHNT and FRNRAP. V lost 0 bases, J lost 3 bases, and 24 bases stayed unmatched. The CDR3 is made up of 23 amino acids. The CDR3 sequence: CASGLVLPPFTGGGPLGKNIQYF. In DNA form, the CDR3 reads TGTGCTAGTGGTTTGGTACTCCCGCCATTCACAGGGGGCGGCCCGTTGGGCAAAAACATTCAGTACTTC.